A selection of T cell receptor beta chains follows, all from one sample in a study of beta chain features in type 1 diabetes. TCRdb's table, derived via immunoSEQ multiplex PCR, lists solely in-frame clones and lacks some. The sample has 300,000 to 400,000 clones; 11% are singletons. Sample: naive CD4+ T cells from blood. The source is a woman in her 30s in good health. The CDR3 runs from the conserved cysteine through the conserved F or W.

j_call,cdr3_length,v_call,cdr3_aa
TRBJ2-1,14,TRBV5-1,CASSSRDLLNEQFF
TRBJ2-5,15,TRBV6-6,CASSYEREGGETQYF
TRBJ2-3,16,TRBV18,CASSPTGLAGTDTQYF
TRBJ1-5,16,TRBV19,CASSGGQGRKNQPQHF
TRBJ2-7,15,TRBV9,CASSVGAGLTYEQYF
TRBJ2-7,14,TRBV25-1,CASSGRDRAYEQYF
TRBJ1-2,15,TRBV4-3,CASSQEQGASGGYTF
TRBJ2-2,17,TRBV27,CASSFSRLAGNTGELFF
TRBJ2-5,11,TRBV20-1,CSRSSRTAQYF
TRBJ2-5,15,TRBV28,CASSSRRDKQETQYF
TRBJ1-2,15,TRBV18,CASSPSTEINYGYTF
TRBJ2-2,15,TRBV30,CAWSVRGADTGELFF
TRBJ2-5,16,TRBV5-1,CASSLRGTGERETQYF
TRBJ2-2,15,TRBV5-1,CASSPRQSSTGELFF
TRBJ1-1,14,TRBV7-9,CASSWDSLNTEAFF
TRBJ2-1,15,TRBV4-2,CASSLVTGAGDEQFF
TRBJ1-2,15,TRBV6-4,CASRPGTARNYGYTF
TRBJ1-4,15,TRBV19,CASKPGQGTNEKLFF
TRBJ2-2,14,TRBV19,CAGRDSLNTGELFF
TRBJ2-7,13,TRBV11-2,CASQRQGAYEQYF
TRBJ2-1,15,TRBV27,CASSFDGAPYNEQFF
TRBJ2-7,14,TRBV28,CASQGASGNYEQYF
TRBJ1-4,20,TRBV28,CASSFIGGTNPFATNEKLFF
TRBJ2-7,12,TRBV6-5,CASSYRGYEQYF
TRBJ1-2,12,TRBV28,CASSSIRAGYTF
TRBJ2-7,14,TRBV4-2,CASSPGLALGEQYF
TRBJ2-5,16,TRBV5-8,CASSSATSGNQETQYF
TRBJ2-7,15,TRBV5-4,CASSFRDRGIYEQYF
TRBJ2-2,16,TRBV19,CASSMVAGANTGELFF
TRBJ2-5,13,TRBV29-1,CSVEGAYQETQYF
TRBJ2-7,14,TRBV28,CASSDSGKTYEQYF
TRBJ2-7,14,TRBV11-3,CASSLGQGAHEQYF
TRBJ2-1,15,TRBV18,CASSPPEGVVDEQFF
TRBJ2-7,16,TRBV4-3,CASSQLPGTRLHEQYF
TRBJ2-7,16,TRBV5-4,CASSQARQGDSYEQYF
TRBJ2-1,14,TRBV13,CASSPRTGNFEQFF
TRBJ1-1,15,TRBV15,CATSRDDRGRTEAFF
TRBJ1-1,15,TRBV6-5,CASSYSGQGATEAFF
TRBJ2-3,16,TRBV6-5,CASSYEASGRTDTQYF
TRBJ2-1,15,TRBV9,CASSVGLAGPLEQFF